This record concerns one T cell receptor (beta chain) sequence. Its antigen remains unknown. The CDR3 spans 14 residues. Germline loops: CDR1 PRHDT, CDR2 FYEKMQ (reference sequence). Trimming stripped 3 bases from V and 2 bases from J, with 11 bases between. The sample is drawn from a study of molecular identifiers for immune sequencing clone quantification. With listed TCR primers and previously described methods, bulk TCR libraries were prepared. Via MiXCR, TCRdb re-called the PCR reads, giving one row per CDR3 protein. The sample includes about half a million distinct CDR3 sequences, roughly a fifth of them seen just once. Sorting defined naive CD8 T cells as CD8+CD4-CCR7+CD45RA+. Regarding the study as a whole: With a barcode shared among identical TCR molecules, highly expanded clone sizes could be underestimated.

The receptor comes from a human donor in good health. Some libraries in this study had Jurkat cell RNA spiked in. The sample comprised naive CD8+ T cells from blood, with Jurkat cell RNA spiked in. The sample's subset: FACS-sorted CD8+CD4-CCR7+CD45RA+ naive T cells. This chain connects TRBV13 to TRBJ2-7; D might be TRBD2 (5 bases). The DNA for the CDR3 is TGTGCCAGCAGCTTGAGGGCTCAACCCTACGAGCAGTACTTC. It encodes CASSLRAQPYEQYF.